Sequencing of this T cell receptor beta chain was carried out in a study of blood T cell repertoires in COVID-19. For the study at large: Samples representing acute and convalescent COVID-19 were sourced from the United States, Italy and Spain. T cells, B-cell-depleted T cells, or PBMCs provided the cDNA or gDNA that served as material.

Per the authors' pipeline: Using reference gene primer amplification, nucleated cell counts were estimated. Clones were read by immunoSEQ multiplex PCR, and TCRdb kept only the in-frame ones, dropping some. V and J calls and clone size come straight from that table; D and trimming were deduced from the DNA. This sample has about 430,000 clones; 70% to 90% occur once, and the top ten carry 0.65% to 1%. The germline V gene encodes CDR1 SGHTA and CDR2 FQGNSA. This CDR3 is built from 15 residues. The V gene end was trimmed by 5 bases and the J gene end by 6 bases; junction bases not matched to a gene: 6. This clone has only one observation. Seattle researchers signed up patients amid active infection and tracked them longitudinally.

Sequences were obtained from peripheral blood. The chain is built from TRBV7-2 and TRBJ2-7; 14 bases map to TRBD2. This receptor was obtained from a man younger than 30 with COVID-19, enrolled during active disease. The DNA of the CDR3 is TGTGCCAGCAGCCCCACGGGACTAGCGGGAGCCGAGCAGTACTTC. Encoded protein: CASSPTGLAGAEQYF.